A selection of T cell receptor beta chains follows, all from one sample in a study of blood T cell repertoires in COVID-19. Repertoires were generated with immunoSEQ multiplex PCR, while TCRdb's copy carries only in-frame clones and drops some. This sample has over 80,000 clones; roughly 87% occur once, and the top ten carry 7.3%. The sequenced material came from peripheral blood. Source of these receptors: a man in his 70s with acute or convalescent COVID-19. CDR3s include the opening cysteine and the closing phenylalanine or tryptophan. The D gene is left open where the match is weak. The size entry is marked missing in some rows and otherwise reads once, few, many or a size class.

clone_size	v_call	d_call	j_call	cdr3_nt	cdr3_aa
-	TRBV7-3	TRBD2	TRBJ2-1	TGTGCCAGCAGCTTTACTAGCGGCACCTACAATGAGCAGTTCTTC	CASSFTSGTYNEQFF
-	TRBV5-4	TRBD1	TRBJ1-4	TGTGCCAGCAGCCTAGACAGGGGAGGGGAAAAACTGTTTTTT	CASSLDRGGEKLFF
-	TRBV6-5	TRBD2	TRBJ2-7	TGTGCCAGCAGGAGCGGGAACTCCTACGAGCAGTACTTC	CASRSGNSYEQYF
-	TRBV28	TRBD1	TRBJ1-4	TGTGCCAGCAGCATGACAGGGATGCGTGAAAAACTGTTTTTT	CASSMTGMREKLFF
once	TRBV4-3	-	TRBJ1-6	TGCGCCAGCAGCCAAGATCCCCAGGGAACCAATTCACCCCTCCACTTT	CASSQDPQGTNSPLHF
-	TRBV15	TRBD2	TRBJ2-3	TGTGCCACCAGCGCTCGGACTAGCGGTAGCACAGATACGCAGTATTTT	CATSARTSGSTDTQYF
-	TRBV5-6	-	TRBJ1-2	TGTGCCAGCAGCTTTGGACAGCGCCATGGCTATGGCTACACCTTC	CASSFGQRHGYGYTF
-	TRBV6-5	-	TRBJ1-2	TGTGCCAGCAATCCCGCAGGGCCTAGTGAGGGCTACACCTTC	CASNPAGPSEGYTF
-	TRBV2	-	TRBJ2-7	TGTGCCAGCAGTGTGGGGGGTGGCGGCGAGCAGTACTTC	CASSVGGGGEQYF
-	TRBV2	-	TRBJ2-7	TGTGCCAGCAGGGAAGAGTGGGGCTCCGAGCAGTACTTC	CASREEWGSEQYF
once	TRBV30	-	TRBJ2-7	TGTGCCTGGAGTGTCGGCGGTAGCTCCTACGAGCAGTACTTC	CAWSVGGSSYEQYF
-	TRBV9	TRBD2	TRBJ2-1	TGTGCCAGCAGCGTAGATACTAGCGGCGCCTACAATGAGCAGTTCTTC	CASSVDTSGAYNEQFF
few	TRBV5-5	TRBD2	TRBJ2-1	TGTGCCAGCAGCCCCGTGCTAGCGGGCGCTCTCTACAATGAGCAGTTCTTC	CASSPVLAGALYNEQFF
-	TRBV5-4	-	TRBJ2-1	TGTGCCAGCAGCTTACAGGGCCCAATCTTGGATGAGCAGTTCTTC	CASSLQGPILDEQFF
-	TRBV7-2	-	TRBJ1-1	TGTGCCAGCAGGCCAGGGCTGAACACTGAAGCTTTCTTT	CASRPGLNTEAFF
-	TRBV6-5	-	TRBJ2-1	TGTGCCAGCAGTTACCCCGGACTACTGGCGTGGAATGAGCAGTTCTTC	CASSYPGLLAWNEQFF
-	TRBV6-5	TRBD2	TRBJ2-2	TGTGCCAGCTTCCCAGCGGGAGAAGGCGGGGAGCTGTTTTTT	CASFPAGEGGELFF
-	TRBV4-1	-	TRBJ2-7	TGCGCCAGCAGCCAAGATGGGGTGGGAGGACAAACGTCCTACGAGCAGTACTTC	CASSQDGVGGQTSYEQYF
-	TRBV5-6	-	TRBJ2-7	TGTGCCAGCAGCTTGGTCGGGATCTCGGGGGGCCCCTACGAGCAGTACTTC	CASSLVGISGGPYEQYF
-	TRBV6-5	-	TRBJ1-1	TGTGCCAGCAGTTACTTGGCGGGGACTGAAGCTTTCTTT	CASSYLAGTEAFF
-	TRBV11-2	-	TRBJ1-2	TGTGCCAGCAGCTTTACAAGCTATGGCTACACCTTC	CASSFTSYGYTF
-	TRBV5-1	-	TRBJ1-1	TGCGCCAGCAGCTTATATCAGGGATCTGAAGCTTTCTTT	CASSLYQGSEAFF
-	TRBV7-2	-	TRBJ2-2	TGTGCCAGCAGCTCCGGGACAAGGAACACCGGGGAGCTGTTTTTT	CASSSGTRNTGELFF
-	TRBV7-2	TRBD2	TRBJ2-5	TGTGCCAGCAGCTTAGGGGAGGGTGTAGGGACCCAGTACTTC	CASSLGEGVGTQYF
-	TRBV27	-	TRBJ1-3	TGTGCCAGCAGTTTATCCGGTAGACAGGCCGCCGGAAACACCATATATTTT	CASSLSGRQAAGNTIYF